The TCR beta chain described here comes from a study of shared clonotypes between healthy human individuals. Study observations and caveats: Between several donors, naive CD4 clonotypes were shared at a level of about 5%.

This CDR3 contains 19 residues. Trimming took 6 bases from V and 0 from J; bases not matched to a gene: 16. Germline-derived CDR1 and CDR2 are MDHEN and SYDVKM. In the case of this clone: The antigen remains unidentified.

Measured with immunoSEQ multiplex PCR; TCRdb has only the in-frame clones, and not every one. In the table there are about 2.3 million clones, around 93% of which are singletons. From CD4+ cells came CD45RA+ naive and CD45RA-negative memory subsets. Sequenced sample: naive CD4+ T cells from PBMCs. This sample's subset: CD45RA+ positively selected. This receptor was taken from a man between 18 and 35 years old in good health. Some clones in this sample may be carry-over from other donors' samples. The chain joins TRBV28 to TRBJ1-4, with 7 bases identical to TRBD1. The CDR3 spells CASRGGGTVFVATNEKLFF. The CDR3, as DNA: TGTGCCAGCAGGGGGGGTGGGACAGTATTTGTTGCAACTAATGAAAAACTGTTTTTT.